Included here is one TCR beta chain sequence, with context. The data were obtained in a study of shared clonotypes between healthy human individuals. CDR1 MNHEY and CDR2 SVGAGI come from the germline V gene. V lost 2 bases, J lost 0 bases, and 11 bases lay in between. This CDR3 spans 16 amino acids. Sequencing was performed with immunoSEQ multiplex PCR; in TCRdb, only in-frame clones are kept and a portion is missing. The data hold fewer than 2.5 million clones, with approximately 93% observed a single time. Sample: naive CD4+ T cells from PBMCs. Specified subset: CD45RA+ positively selected. The source of this sequence is a man younger than 35 in good health. Some clones in this sample may be carry-over from other donors' samples. The chain links TRBV6-5 to TRBJ1-3; a weak D match, TRBD1 (5 bases). CDR3 nucleotides: TGTGCCAGCAGTTACGACAGCGCTTCCTCTGGAAACACCATATATTTT. Its translation is CASSYDSASSGNTIYF.